The clone carrying this T cell receptor beta chain has ten or more counts. Its antigen remains unknown. This CDR3 comprises 15 residues. Trimming stripped 3 bases from V and 1 base from J, with 9 bases between. Germline CDR1 SGHAT, CDR2 FQNNGV. This record belongs to a study of T cells after yellow fever vaccination. Study-level results: The appearance of a small share of clonotypes in both CD4 and CD8 compartments was observed. Post-booster samples contained most primary-vaccination clones (approximately 97% CD4, less than 90% CD8).

TCRdb reanalysed the 5' RACE reads using MiXCR and keeps one entry per CDR3 protein. The sample holds 300,000 to 400,000 distinct CDR3 sequences, around 11% seen once. The sequences come from CD4+ T cells sorted from PBMCs, collected 45 days after the yellow fever booster vaccination. The chain links TRBV11-2 to TRBJ2-2, with D unresolved. This sequence originates from a man aged 18 to 29 who received the YFV17D yellow fever vaccine. The CDR3 DNA reads as TGTGCCAGCAGCTTTCGAGGAGAGAACACCGGGGAGCTGTTTTTT. It specifies CASSFRGENTGELFF.